One TCR beta chain is described in this entry. The target of this receptor is not known. It has no much larger one-base neighbor in the sample; base qualities were not kept. Library preparation was by the immunoSEQ multiplex PCR assay. As for how the authors treated the data: To diagnose cytomegalovirus status from the catalog of TCR beta chain sequences, a statistical classification framework was built. TCRdb limited this immuneACCESS table to in-frame rearrangements with V and J called. A share of clones is missing; checked studies link under half to unresolved V genes, and the rest is unexplained. V and J calls and clone size are copied from that table; D and trimming were computed from the DNA. In this sample the table shows about 110,000 clones, roughly nine tenths of which occur a single time. The ten largest clones capture 1.5% to 2% of the sample. The germline V gene sets CDR1 to SGHDT and CDR2 to YYEEEE. V loses 4 bases, J loses 0 bases, and the germline ends lie 13 bases apart. Including the terminal cysteine and phenylalanine, the CDR3 comprises 16 residues. Only the CDR3 portion is preserved as DNA: 48 bases, with reading frame beginning at the first base.

The source of the sample is a study of cytomegalovirus exposure and HLA in healthy donors (dated by TCRdb to 2016 to 2017). For context, the study as a whole: A later analysis indicated that the 95 to 150 validation repertoires were generated on the platform also employed for the roughly 650 repertoires of the first cohort. To predict cytomegalovirus infection status, the study combined high-throughput TCR immunosequencing, statistical association of individual TCRs with disease status, and machine learning. Along with the roughly 670-subject first cohort, a separate validation cohort of over 90 different subjects was used. The study aimed to test whether cataloging public T cell receptors could reveal signatures of past pathogen exposure. The research as a whole found: The study listed around 160 TCR beta chains as associated with cytomegalovirus. In vitro tests confirmed that a few of the cytomegalovirus-associated TCR beta chains recognize cytomegalovirus antigens. Subsequent analysis determined that TCRs grouped into clusters in the first cohort also showed a tendency toward co-occurrence across the approximately 120 validation repertoires, and 94% of cluster scores exceeded 0. The classifier was reported to diagnose cytomegalovirus status with high specificity and sensitivity in both the original and validation cohorts. The validation cohort had no HLA typing available for a later analysis, so co-occurrence within that cohort was assessed over all 120 or so repertoires. Most TCR sequences were seen in very few donors, while some public TCRs were found in many individuals. It was suggested by the authors that the approach could potentially be generalized to other disease states and immunological phenotypes.

Donors formed part of the validation cohort, which comprised 120 subjects and was distinct from the first cohort of 550 to 850 subjects. This receptor was taken from a woman between 18 and 29 years old in good health and CMV-seronegative. This chain is built from TRBV5-6 and TRBJ1-4, with no D gene named confidently. Sequencing was carried out using PBMCs. DNA sequence: TGTGCCAGCAGCCGATTTGTGAGTGCAACTAATGAAAAACTGTTTTTT. It is translated as CASSRFVSATNEKLFF. The entire variable domain, with the stretches around the CDR3 drawn from the reference TRBV5-6 and TRBJ1-4 proteins, is DAGVTQSPTHLIKTRGQQVTLRCSPKSGHDTVSWYQQALGQGPQFIFQYYEEEERQRGNFPDRFSGHQFPNYSSELNVNALLLGDSALYLCASSRFVSATNEKLFFGSGTQLSVL.